These 22 T cell receptor beta chains share one sample of origin, sequenced in a study of T cells in Graves' hyperthyroidism and ophthalmopathy (dated by TCRdb to about 2019). The library was obtained by multiplex PCR. The sequencer listed for this sample is Illumina HiSeq 2000. Amplification of TCR beta CDR3 regions was carried out from RNA transcripts. The first round of RT-PCR for the TCR CDR3 was performed with the HTBI primer set and the Qiagen OneStep RT-PCR kit. Starting from the raw public reads, TCRdb applied fastp trimming at Q25, assembled clones with MiXCR and retained in-frame beta chains. Duplicate CDR3 protein sequences are folded into a single record with the most common DNA and genes. In all, the sample holds a few hundred thousand distinct CDR3 sequences, and over 15% of those were seen once. The ten most abundant clones make up roughly 18% of the sample. The sample comprised blood. The receptors were sampled from a woman younger than 30 with Graves' ophthalmopathy.

There are many counts of this clonotype. J is TRBJ2-5 and V is TRBV14; 9 bases align to TRBD1. The CDR3 runs to 15 residues. The V gene end was trimmed by 3 bases and the J gene end by 1 base; junction bases not matched to a gene: 3. In germline, CDR1 is SGHDN, CDR2 FVKESK. The chain's CDR3 is CASSHRGQGQETQYF. Written as DNA, the CDR3 is TGTGCCAGCAGCCACCGGGGACAGGGCCAAGAGACCCAGTACTTC.

This clonotype was detected ten times or more. The rearrangement uses TRBV30 and TRBJ2-1; D is possibly TRBD2 (5 bases). V shed 4 bases and J shed 1 base, with 8 bases lying between them. Germline V gene sequence: CDR1 GTSNPN, CDR2 SVGIG (reference sequence). This CDR3 is 13 amino acids long. The CDR3 here is CAWTRGSYNEQFF. As DNA, the CDR3 is TGTGCCTGGACCCGGGGTTCCTACAATGAGCAGTTCTTC.

This clonotype was seen a few times. Compared with germline, one end of the junction differs, possibly owing to a read error. DNA of the CDR3: TGTGCCAGCACCTTGGTGGGTGGCTACACCTTC. Its protein product is CASTLVGGYTF. This chain joins TRBV5-6 and TRBJ1-2; D gene ambiguous. The CDR3 sequence is 11 residues long. The V gene's germline CDR1 is SGHDT and CDR2 YYEEEE. The whole variable domain, filled in from reference TRBV5-6 and TRBJ1-2, reads DAGVTQSPTHLIKTRGQQVTLRCSPKSGHDTVSWYQQALGQGPQFIFQYYEEEERQRGNFPDRFSGHQFPNYSSELNVNALLLGDSALYLCASTLVGGYTFGSGTRLTVV.

This clonotype was detected a few times. The chain recombines TRBV20-1 with TRBJ2-5; 10 bases map to TRBD2. The CDR3 totals 17 residues. CDR1 and CDR2 from the germline V gene are DFQATT and SNEGSKA (reference sequence). The trim removed 1 base at V and 1 base at J, leaving 9 bases unmatched. DNA for the CDR3: TGCAGTGCTAGAGGAGGACTAGCGGCCCCAATCCAAGAGACCCAGTACTTC. This translates into CSARGGLAAPIQETQYF.

This clonotype was seen a few times. A much larger clone lies one base from this, so it may be a read error. The V and J genes are TRBV28 and TRBJ1-1; no clear D. V was shortened by 7 bases and J by 0 bases, with 3 bases between the two germline ends. The CDR3 covers 11 residues. In germline, CDR1 is MDHEN, CDR2 SYDVKM. This CDR3 reads CASMVNTEAFF. CDR3 bases: TGTGCCAGCATGGTGAACACTGAAGCTTTCTTT.

This clonotype has ten or more counts. The genes are TRBV7-2 and TRBJ2-3; 7 bases are a match to TRBD2. This CDR3 has 16 residues. After removal of 7 bases from V and 0 bases from J, the junction contained 10 bases not matched to a gene. CDR1 SGHTA and CDR2 FQGNSA come from the germline V gene. The CDR3 protein is CASTPHSGRSTDTQYF. DNA for the CDR3: TGTGCCAGCACCCCTCATAGCGGGCGAAGCACAGATACGCAGTATTTT.

This clonotype was found many times. The gene calls are TRBV12-3 or TRBV12-4 and TRBJ2-1, with D unresolved. V lost 3 bases and J lost 4, with 7 bases in between. The CDR3 totals 13 residues. CDR3: CASSLSQYNEQFF. The DNA for the CDR3 is TGTGCCAGCAGTTTGTCCCAGTACAATGAGCAGTTCTTC.

This clonotype came up many times. The gene calls are TRBV27 and TRBJ2-7; weak D call: TRBD1 (6 bases). This CDR3 spans 12 amino acids. Germline values: CDR1 MNHEY, CDR2 SMNVEV (reference sequence). The ends were cut back, 4 bases at V and 7 bases at J, with 11 bases in the middle. For the CDR3, the DNA is TGTGCCAGCAGTTCGGACAGTGGGGAGCAGTACTTC. The encoded protein is CASSSDSGEQYF.

The chain's CDR3 is CASSLTPAGASYEQYF. Here the CDR3 DNA reads TGCGCCAGCAGCTTGACTCCAGCGGGGGCCTCCTACGAGCAGTACTTC. The chain couples TRBV5-1 to TRBJ2-7, with 8 positions matching TRBD2. CDR1 is SGHRS and CDR2 is YFSETQ in the germline V gene. V lost 1 base to trimming and J lost 0 bases; unmatched junction nucleotides: 6. This CDR3 contains 16 residues.

The rearrangement uses TRBV4-1 and TRBJ2-5; TRBD2 agrees at 8 bases. This CDR3 is 15 amino acids long. Germline CDR1 reads MGHRA; CDR2 reads YSYEKL. After removal of 1 base from V and 4 bases from J, the junction contained 5 bases not matched to a gene. The CDR3 protein is CASSQAGLATETQYF. The CDR3 DNA follows: TGCGCCAGCAGCCAAGCTGGACTAGCAACAGAGACCCAGTACTTC.

This clonotype was seen many times. The chain has TRBV7-2 and TRBJ1-2; D unresolved. The CDR3 sequence is 15 residues long. Germline CDR1 is SGHTA and CDR2 is FQGNSA. V was trimmed by 2 bases and J by 4 bases, leaving 14 bases between them. The CDR3 nucleotides are TGTGCCAGCAGCTTAACCCAACAGACAACCTATGGCTACACCTTC. It is translated as CASSLTQQTTYGYTF.

The table lists this clonotype with many counts. The gene calls are TRBV6-2 or TRBV6-3 and TRBJ2-1, with 8 bases lining up with TRBD2. V was clipped by 2 bases and J by 4 bases; unmatched bases: 4. Germline V gives CDR1 MNHEY, CDR2 SVGEGT. This CDR3 region has 15 residues. CDR3: CASSYGQRGYNEQFF. The CDR3 DNA reads TGTGCCAGCAGTTACGGGCAGCGGGGGTACAATGAGCAGTTCTTC.

This clonotype was counted between two and nine times. The chain recombines TRBV7-9 with TRBJ1-5; the match to TRBD1 covers 8 bases. The CDR3 spans 18 residues. Germline trimming cut 1 base from V and 6 bases from J; bases unmatched to any gene: 14. From germline, CDR1 is SEHNR and CDR2 FQNEAQ (reference sequence). CDR3 sequence: CASSLGAETGALTQPQHF. The DNA for the CDR3 is TGTGCCAGCAGCTTAGGAGCTGAGACAGGGGCGCTCACTCAGCCCCAGCATTTT.

This clonotype was picked up a small number of times. The chain carries TRBV6-2 or TRBV6-3 and TRBJ2-7; D tentatively fits TRBD1 or TRBD2 (5 bases each). This CDR3 region has 13 residues. Germline V gives CDR1 MNHEY, CDR2 SVGEGT. Trimming took 3 bases from V and 3 from J, leaving 9 bases between them. The CDR3 loop reads CASSYLGDYEQYF. The DNA for the CDR3 is TGTGCCAGCAGTTATTTGGGGGACTACGAGCAGTACTTC.

This clonotype has just a few counts. The chain carries TRBV20-1 and TRBJ1-2; 9 nucleotides line up with TRBD1. The germline V gene has CDR1 DFQATT and CDR2 SNEGSKA (reference sequence). This CDR3 is built from 14 residues. With 6 bases clipped from V and 1 base from J, the junction kept 6 bases outside the gene matches. DNA for the CDR3: TGCAGTGCCAGTCAGACAGGGGGTAACTATGGCTACACCTTC. Protein: CSASQTGGNYGYTF.

This clonotype was seen more than once but under ten times. V is TRBV5-1 and J is TRBJ2-5, with D unresolved. CDR3 length: 14 amino acids. Germline V lookup: CDR1 SGHRS, CDR2 YFSETQ. The ends were cut back, 0 bases at V and 4 bases at J, with 10 bases in the middle. In nucleotides, the CDR3 is TGCGCCAGCAGCTTGGGGGTTAAAGGAGAGACCCAGTACTTC. Translation gives CASSLGVKGETQYF.

In its sample, this clonotype was seen a few times. CDR3 coding DNA: TGTGCCTCCAAATTCGGGAGTAGCAATCAGCCCCAGCATTTT. Translated: CASKFGSSNQPQHF. The V and J genes are TRBV19 and TRBJ1-5; no firm D call. V lost 11 bases to trimming and J lost 0 bases, with 14 bases between them. The CDR3 is 14 residues long. Germline assignment: CDR1 LNHDA and CDR2 SQIVND (reference sequence).

This clonotype showed up many times. This chain links TRBV30 with TRBJ1-3, with a weak D call TRBD1 (6 bases). V was trimmed by 7 bases and J by 0 bases, leaving 13 bases between them. CDR3 size: 14 residues. Germline CDR1 is GTSNPN and CDR2 is SVGIG (reference sequence). CDR3 bases: TGTGCCTATACAGGGTATAGCTCTGGAAACACCATATATTTT. Protein product: CAYTGYSSGNTIYF.

This clonotype was seen more than once but under ten times. The rearrangement uses TRBV6-5 and TRBJ1-6; 7 bases match TRBD1. The CDR3 consists of 14 residues. Per the germline V gene, CDR1 is MNHEY and CDR2 is SVGAGI. Germline trimming cut 3 bases from V and 8 bases from J; bases unmatched to any gene: 4. CDR3 DNA sequence: TGTGCCAGCAGTTATACAGGGGAGTATTCACCCCTCCACTTT. It yields the protein CASSYTGEYSPLHF.

This clonotype occurred a few times. This rearrangement joins TRBV5-1 to TRBJ1-2; 7 bases align to TRBD1. The V gene end was trimmed by 4 bases and the J gene end by 5 bases; junction bases not matched to a gene: 8. There are 14 residues in the CDR3. Germline V gene sequence: CDR1 SGHRS, CDR2 YFSETQ. The CDR3: CASSLGTEGYGYTF. The CDR3 DNA is TGCGCCAGCAGCCTAGGGACAGAGGGGTATGGCTACACCTTC.

At least ten counts were recorded for this clonotype. The rearrangement uses TRBV29-1 and TRBJ2-1; D tentatively reads TRBD1 or TRBD2 (5 bases each). The CDR3 consists of 17 residues. CDR1 is SQVTM, CDR2 ANQGSEA, per germline. V lost 1 base and J 4 bases, leaving 20 bases between the germline ends. CDR3 protein: CSVEGDQGLGVYNEQFF. CDR3 nucleotides: TGCAGCGTTGAAGGGGACCAGGGTTTAGGGGTATACAATGAGCAGTTCTTC.

J is TRBJ2-1 and V is TRBV9; 8 nucleotides align to TRBD2. V lost 0 bases to trimming and J lost 6 bases; unmatched junction nucleotides: 8. Per germline, CDR1 SGDLS and CDR2 YYNGEE. The CDR3 is made up of 16 amino acids. The CDR3 nucleotides read TGTGCCAGCAGCGTAGGGTCGGGAGGGGCCGGCAATGAGCAGTTCTTC. This gives the protein CASSVGSGGAGNEQFF.